This T cell receptor (beta chain) was obtained from a study of blood T cell repertoires in COVID-19. Across the study: COVID-19 samples, acute and convalescent, were from the United States, Italy and Spain. PBMCs, B-cell-depleted T cells, or T cells were the source of the cDNA or gDNA that made up the material.

There are 14 residues in the CDR3. Germline assignment: CDR1 WNHNN and CDR2 SYGVQD (reference sequence). V shed 6 bases and J shed 5 bases, with 17 bases lying between them. Study processing details: Amplifying reference gene primers gave estimates of nucleated cell counts. Some clones are missing from TCRdb's copy, which holds only in-frame ones; the method was immunoSEQ multiplex PCR. V, J and clone size derive from that table, while D and trimming were established from the DNA sequence. The table lists about 42,000 clones, more than 80% of them singletons. This clone has just one count. The chain recombines TRBV10-1 with TRBJ2-7, with a weak D call TRBD1 (6 bases). The receptor was isolated from a young man with active or convalescent COVID-19. The sequenced sample consisted of peripheral blood. The CDR3 sequence is CASSPGQLVHEQYF. The DNA of the CDR3 is TGCGCCAGCAGCCCAGGACAGTTGGTCCACGAGCAGTACTTC.